One sample yielded the 22 T cell receptor beta chains listed below, sequenced in a study of T cells after yellow fever vaccination. TCRdb re-derived calls from the 5' RACE reads in MiXCR, one entry per CDR3 protein. The sample contains 230,000 or so distinct CDR3 sequences, 3.6% of which appear only once. The specimen was PBMCs, collected 15 days after the yellow fever booster vaccination. The receptors were gathered from a man aged 18 to 35 who received the YFV17D yellow fever vaccine.

This clonotype was seen many times. The chain carries TRBV7-9 and TRBJ1-1, with a weak D call TRBD1 (6 bases). CDR1 and CDR2 (germline): SEHNR, FQNEAQ (reference sequence). The CDR3 is 14 residues long. V gave up 5 bases and J gave up 5 bases, with 15 bases separating them. The CDR3 reads CASSTQGVPTEAFF. Here the CDR3 DNA reads TGTGCCAGCAGCACACAGGGAGTGCCGACTGAAGCTTTCTTT.

This clonotype was seen ten or more times. This chain uses TRBV4-1 with TRBJ2-5; D remains ambiguous. This CDR3 is built from 15 residues. V lost 2 bases, J lost 4 bases, and 14 bases lay in between. The germline V gene has CDR1 MGHRA and CDR2 YSYEKL. This CDR3 reads CASSQPTTLGETQYF. CDR3 DNA: TGCGCCAGCAGCCAACCTACCACCCTGGGAGAGACCCAGTACTTC.

This clonotype was seen at least ten times. This chain connects TRBV12-3 or TRBV12-4 to TRBJ2-1; D call uncertain. Deletions cut 5 bases from V and 5 bases from J, with 13 bases between. The CDR3 sequence is 14 residues long. The CDR3 DNA sequence: TGTGCCAGCAGTACGTTTGTGATGAACAATGAGCAGTTCTTC. This encodes CASSTFVMNNEQFF.

This clonotype was seen more than once but under ten times. The chain combines TRBV6-5 with TRBJ2-2, with D hard to call. Germline CDR1 reads MNHEY; CDR2 reads SVGAGI. This CDR3 is built from 20 residues. The V end was cut by 0 bases, the J end by 1 base, with 21 bases between. CDR3 DNA sequence: TGTGCCAGCAGTTACTCGGTTGTAAGGGTCCGGACCGAGAACACCGGGGAGCTGTTTTTT. This gives the protein CASSYSVVRVRTENTGELFF.

Ten or more counts support this clonotype. The chain recombines TRBV7-6 with TRBJ2-2; D may be TRBD2 (5 bases). Germline-derived CDR1 and CDR2 are SGHVS and FNYEAQ. The CDR3 consists of 13 residues. The V and J ends lost 4 bases and 6 bases respectively, with 9 bases between them. CDR3 in DNA: TGTGCCAGCAGCTACGGGGAAGCCGGGGAGCTGTTTTTT. Translating it yields CASSYGEAGELFF.

This chain joins TRBV4-3 and TRBJ2-5; D remains unclear. Germline V gives CDR1 LGHNA, CDR2 YSLEER. Trimming cost V 0 bases and J 1 base, with 15 bases left between them. The CDR3 runs to 17 residues. The CDR3 reads CASSQDPYPSGQETQYF. CDR3 coding DNA: TGCGCCAGCAGCCAAGATCCCTACCCGAGTGGCCAAGAGACCCAGTACTTC.

This clonotype was found many times. The rearrangement joins TRBV4-3 to TRBJ1-6; 7 nucleotides align to TRBD1. Trimming cost V 1 base and J 8 bases; bases outside gene matches: 14. The CDR3 is 18 amino acids. Germline V gene sequence: CDR1 LGHNA, CDR2 YSLEER. The CDR3 bases are TGCGCCAGCAGCCAAGGCGGGGTTGGAGACAGGGCGGATTCACCCCTCCACTTT. Encoded protein: CASSQGGVGDRADSPLHF.

This clonotype was found many times. The rearrangement uses TRBV20-1 and TRBJ1-5; tentative D call: TRBD1 (6 bases). The V gene's germline CDR1 is DFQATT and CDR2 SNEGSKA (reference sequence). This CDR3 comprises 16 residues. Trimming removed 3 bases from V and 6 bases from J, with 21 bases in between. CDR3 loop: CSARRRGQGFRQPQHF. In nucleotides, the CDR3 is TGCAGTGCTAGGCGCCGAGGGCAGGGGTTTCGTCAGCCCCAGCATTTT.

This clonotype was seen ten or more times. This chain uses TRBV2 with TRBJ1-1; D is unresolved. V lost 0 bases to trimming and J lost 1 base, with 12 bases between them. CDR1 is SNHLY and CDR2 is FYNNEI in the germline V gene. This CDR3 contains 16 residues. As DNA, the CDR3 is TGTGCCAGCAGTGAAGCGCTGGGCAGACCGAACACTGAAGCTTTCTTT. Residues: CASSEALGRPNTEAFF.

In its sample, this clonotype was seen many times. The chain carries TRBV9 and TRBJ2-2; TRBD1 is a possible D gene (6 bases). Germline V gene data show CDR1 as SGDLS and CDR2 as YYNGEE. The CDR3 is 13 residues long. Trimming shortened V by 0 bases and J by 9 bases, and 9 bases separated the two germline ends. The CDR3 spells CASSVDRERELFF. In DNA form, the CDR3 reads TGTGCCAGCAGCGTAGACAGGGAGAGGGAGCTGTTTTTT.

There are many counts of this clonotype. The CDR3 coding sequence is TGTGCCAGCAGCTTAACCCGGGGAAGGGGCTACGAGCAGTACTTC. Protein product: CASSLTRGRGYEQYF. The chain uses TRBV5-5 and TRBJ2-7; either TRBD1 or TRBD2 may fit D (5 bases each). Germline V gene data show CDR1 as SGHKS and CDR2 as YYEKEE (reference sequence). This CDR3 is 15 amino acids long. V was clipped by 2 bases and J by 3 bases, with 15 bases between them.

This clonotype has at least ten counts. The V and J genes are TRBV4-3 and TRBJ2-5, with D unclear. Germline CDR1 and CDR2: LGHNA and YSLEER. The length of the CDR3 is 15 residues. V was clipped by 0 bases and J by 5 bases, with 13 bases between them. As DNA, the CDR3 is TGCGCCAGCAGCCAAGATTTCTTCGGCGTGGAGACCCAGTACTTC. This translates into CASSQDFFGVETQYF.

Many counts were recorded for this clonotype. V gene TRBV7-6 combines with J gene TRBJ2-2; 11 bases are shared with TRBD1. The V gene's germline CDR1 is SGHVS and CDR2 FNYEAQ. V trimming: 4 bases; J trimming: 4 bases; junction bases outside the gene matches: 2. The CDR3 covers 15 residues. The CDR3 loop reads CASSSGQGGTGELFF. The CDR3 coding sequence is TGTGCCAGCAGCTCGGGACAGGGGGGCACCGGGGAGCTGTTTTTT.

This clonotype has at least ten counts. This chain uses TRBV12-3 or TRBV12-4 with TRBJ1-3; D is undetermined. This CDR3 region has 15 residues. V was cut by 5 bases and J by 4 bases, with 15 bases left in between. The chain's CDR3 is CASSPGRTGGNTIYF. The CDR3, as DNA: TGTGCCAGCAGTCCGGGGAGGACGGGAGGAAACACCATATATTTT.

This clonotype has ten or more counts. Here the CDR3 DNA reads TGCGCCAGCAGCTTTGGGGGGGAGGACACTGAAGCTTTCTTT. Its protein product is CASSFGGEDTEAFF. The V call is TRBV5-1, the J call TRBJ1-1; a possible D gene is TRBD1 (5 bases). The germline V gene has CDR1 SGHRS and CDR2 YFSETQ. Trimming left V 2 bases short and J 3 bases short, with 11 bases between. The CDR3 covers 14 residues.

This clonotype was seen repeatedly, ten times or more. The chain has TRBV5-1 and TRBJ2-1; unclear D gene. Germline V lookup: CDR1 SGHRS, CDR2 YFSETQ. There are 15 residues in the CDR3. The V end lost 3 bases, the J end lost 2 bases, and 12 bases lay between the germline ends. The CDR3 is CASSSARPPYNEQFF. DNA of the CDR3: TGCGCCAGCAGCTCTGCCCGACCCCCCTACAATGAGCAGTTCTTC.

This clonotype came up many times. This chain connects TRBV20-1 to TRBJ2-2; D ambiguous. Germline assignment: CDR1 DFQATT and CDR2 SNEGSKA (reference sequence). The CDR3 runs 18 residues. V gave up 1 base and J gave up 0 bases, with 18 bases separating them. The CDR3, as DNA: TGCAGTGCTAGAGGCCCGGGCAGGCCAAACGCGAACACCGGGGAGCTGTTTTTT. The encoded protein is CSARGPGRPNANTGELFF.

This clonotype was recorded at least ten times. The rearrangement uses TRBV2 and TRBJ1-2; D is unresolved. The CDR3 contains 10 residues. Looked up from germline, CDR1 is SNHLY and CDR2 is FYNNEI. Trimming removed 8 bases at V and 8 bases at J, with 9 bases between. The DNA of the CDR3 is TGTGCCAGCCGAGGCAACGGCTACACCTTC. The encoded protein is CASRGNGYTF.

This clonotype was picked up many times. J is TRBJ1-1 and V is TRBV20-1; D uncertain. Germline V lookup: CDR1 DFQATT, CDR2 SNEGSKA (reference sequence). The CDR3 extends over 14 amino acids. Trimming took 0 bases from V and 3 from J, leaving 11 bases between them. CDR3 in DNA: TGCAGTGCTAGAGATCGGCGGAGTTACACTGAAGCTTTCTTT. It is translated as CSARDRRSYTEAFF.

This clonotype was seen at least ten times. The CDR3 coding sequence is TGTGCCAGCAGCTTGGAGGCAGGGGAAGCTTTCTTT. Translation gives CASSLEAGEAFF. V gene TRBV5-4 combines with J gene TRBJ1-1; D may be TRBD1 (5 bases). CDR1 is SGHNT and CDR2 is YYREEE in the germline V gene (reference sequence). This CDR3 is 12 amino acids long. V was cut by 0 bases and J by 8 bases, with 8 bases left in between.

This clonotype appeared many times. CDR3 nucleotides: TGCGCCAGCAGCCAAGAGCGGGGGCGCAGCACAGATACGCAGTATTTT. This encodes CASSQERGRSTDTQYF. The chain recombines TRBV4-3 with TRBJ2-3, with a weak D call TRBD2 (7 bases). The CDR3 covers 16 residues. Germline V CDR1 and CDR2: LGHNA, YSLEER. Trimming took 0 bases from V and 0 from J, leaving 10 bases between them.

In its sample, this clonotype was seen a few times. This chain joins TRBV18 and TRBJ1-1; 10 nucleotides align to TRBD1. This CDR3 has 14 amino acids. V was pared by 3 bases and J by 8 bases, with 6 bases of the junction left unmatched. Germline loops: CDR1 KGHSH, CDR2 LQKENI. DNA for the CDR3: TGTGCCAGCTCACCTCAGGGACAGGGGAGGGAAGCTTTCTTT. Translating it yields CASSPQGQGREAFF. Full variable domain (outside the CDR3, taken from reference TRBV18 and TRBJ1-1): NAGVMQNPRHLVRRRGQEARLRCSPMKGHSHVYWYRQLPEEGLKFMVYLQKENIIDESGMPKERFSAEFPKEGPSILRIQQVVRGDSAAYFCASSPQGQGREAFFGQGTRLTVV.